The next 29 T cell receptor beta chains were all read from a single sample in a study of T cell repertoires in cytomegalovirus infection. No antigen has been assigned to these receptors. TCRdb ran MiXCR on the reads and lists one entry per CDR3 protein. Among under 500,000 distinct CDR3 sequences listed, approximately 42% were seen once. The specimen comprised cultured PBMCs, sampled from culture after CMV antigen stimulation. The receptors were gathered from a human donor in good health (CMV status not recorded). Some clones in this sample may be carry-over from other donors' samples.

This clonotype has more than one count but fewer than ten. J is TRBJ1-2 and V is TRBV12-3 or TRBV12-4, with 8 nucleotides matching TRBD1. J gave up 2 bases and V 9 bases, and 2 bases lay outside the gene matches. The CDR3 extends over 12 amino acids. The CDR3 here is CASRTGNYGYTF. As DNA, the CDR3 is TGTGCCAGTCGGACAGGGAACTATGGCTACACCTTC.

This clonotype was detected once. The V call is TRBV19, the J call TRBJ1-1; D is uncertain. Germline loops: CDR1 LNHDA, CDR2 SQIVND (reference sequence). The V and J ends lost 6 bases and 8 bases respectively, with 22 bases between them. This CDR3 has 15 residues. Here the CDR3 reads CASRSPSLLRSEAFF. The CDR3 coding sequence is TGTGCCAGTAGGTCCCCGTCCCTCTTAAGGTCAGAAGCTTTCTTT.

The chain is built from TRBV15 and TRBJ1-4; D unclear. CDR1 is LNHNV and CDR2 is YYDKDF in the germline V gene (reference sequence). This CDR3 region has 15 residues. V lost 2 bases and J lost 0, with 7 bases in between. CDR3 residues: CATSRTVATNEKLFF. As DNA, the CDR3 is TGTGCCACCAGCAGAACGGTGGCAACTAATGAAAAACTGTTTTTT.

There are a few counts of this clonotype. The chain's CDR3 is CASSPQGREAFF. In DNA, the CDR3 is TGTGCCAGCAGCCCCCAGGGGCGGGAAGCTTTCTTT. V gene TRBV7-8 combines with J gene TRBJ1-1; tentatively, D is TRBD1 (6 bases). Between the trimmed V and J ends, which lost 5 bases and 8 bases, there was a span of 12 bases. CDR3 size: 12 residues. In germline, CDR1 is SGHVS, CDR2 FQNEAQ. Complete variable domain (other parts from reference TRBV7-8 and TRBJ1-1): GAGVSQSPRYKVAKRGQDVALRCDPISGHVSLFWYQQALGQGPEFLTYFQNEAQLDKSGLPSDRFFAERPEGSVSTLKIQRTQQEDSAVYLCASSPQGREAFFGQGTRLTVV.

The rearrangement links TRBV7-4 to TRBJ2-1, with 15 bases lining up with TRBD2. The CDR3 spans 16 residues. Looked up from germline, CDR1 is SGHVT and CDR2 is SQSDAQ. V shed 5 bases, J shed 8 bases, and the junction held 7 bases outside the gene matches. CDR3 residues: CASSLGLAGGYDEQFF. In DNA, the CDR3 is TGTGCCAGCAGCCTGGGACTAGCGGGAGGATATGATGAGCAGTTCTTC.

The chain links TRBV5-6 to TRBJ2-3, with TRBD2 identical over 9 bases. CDR1 SGHDT and CDR2 YYEEEE come from the germline V gene. There are 14 residues in the CDR3. V lost 7 bases and J lost 2; bases outside the gene matches: 5. The CDR3 loop reads CASARLAATDTQYF. The CDR3 region has the DNA TGTGCCAGCGCCAGACTAGCGGCCACAGATACGCAGTATTTT.

The chain has TRBV12-3 or TRBV12-4 and TRBJ2-7; the D gene could be TRBD1 or TRBD2 (5 bases each). This CDR3 contains 15 residues. V shed 3 bases and J shed 2 bases, with 14 bases lying between them. The CDR3 here is CASSLVVGTPYEQYF. CDR3 DNA: TGTGCCAGCAGTTTGGTCGTCGGGACGCCCTACGAGCAGTACTTC.

The rearrangement links TRBV7-6 to TRBJ2-5; the D gene is possibly TRBD2 (5 bases). V lost 2 bases and J 5 bases, leaving 12 bases between the germline ends. In germline, CDR1 is SGHVS, CDR2 FNYEAQ. The CDR3 runs 14 residues. The CDR3 loop reads CASSLSVLVETQYF. CDR3 in DNA: TGTGCCAGCAGCTTATCCGTACTAGTGGAGACCCAGTACTTC. The whole variable domain, filled in from reference TRBV7-6 and TRBJ2-5, reads GAGVSQSPRYKVTKRGQDVALRCDPISGHVSLYWYRQALGQGPEFLTYFNYEAQQDKSGLPNDRFSAERPEGSISTLTIQRTEQRDSAMYRCASSLSVLVETQYFGPGTRLLVL.

This clonotype was counted ten times or more. V is TRBV7-2 and J is TRBJ2-1, with 9 bases identical to TRBD2. V was clipped by 5 bases and J by 2 bases; unmatched bases: 13. Per germline, CDR1 SGHTA and CDR2 FQGNSA. This CDR3 is built from 18 residues. The CDR3 DNA reads as TGTGCCAGCAGCCGGACTAGCGATTGGACGATAGCCTACAATGAGCAGTTCTTC. It codes for CASSRTSDWTIAYNEQFF.

The chain uses TRBV7-9 and TRBJ2-2; perhaps TRBD2 as D (6 bases). V was pared by 3 bases and J by 5 bases, with 13 bases between. CDR1 is SEHNR, CDR2 FQNEAQ, per germline (reference sequence). The CDR3 has 15 amino acids. Here the CDR3 DNA reads TGTGCCAGCAGCTTTTACGAGGGAGGAACCGGGGAGCTGTTTTTT. Translation: CASSFYEGGTGELFF. Using reference TRBV7-9 and TRBJ2-2 for the parts outside the CDR3, the full variable domain is DTGVSQNPRHKITKRGQNVTFRCDPISEHNRLYWYRQTLGQGPEFLTYFQNEAQLEKSRLLSDRFSAERPKGSFSTLEIQRTEQGDSAMYLCASSFYEGGTGELFFGEGSRLTVL.

This sequence joins TRBV6-2 or TRBV6-3 and TRBJ1-2; D might be TRBD1 (5 bases). V gave up 2 bases and J gave up 4 bases, with 8 bases separating them. The CDR3 covers 13 residues. Germline-derived CDR1 and CDR2 are MNHEY and SVGEGT. CDR3 region: CASSYVRVYGYTF. For the CDR3, the DNA is TGTGCCAGCAGTTACGTCAGGGTCTATGGCTACACCTTC.

The chain combines TRBV20-1 with TRBJ2-1; D possibly corresponds to TRBD2 (8 bases). The V and J ends lost 2 bases and 4 bases respectively, with 15 bases between them. This CDR3 has 15 amino acids. Germline CDR1 reads DFQATT; CDR2 reads SNEGSKA (reference sequence). The DNA of the CDR3 is TGCAGTGCTAGAAGGGGGCAGCGGGGGTACAATGAGCAGTTCTTC. Its protein product is CSARRGQRGYNEQFF.

The V gene is TRBV19, the J gene TRBJ2-5; TRBD2 matches at 7 bases. The CDR3 totals 14 residues. The V and J ends lost 11 bases and 7 bases, in that order; junction bases with no gene match: 16. Germline CDR1 reads LNHDA; CDR2 reads SQIVND (reference sequence). Here the CDR3 reads CASLGFGGSGTQYF. DNA of the CDR3: TGTGCCTCACTAGGGTTCGGCGGGAGCGGGACCCAGTACTTC.

The chain carries TRBV7-2 and TRBJ1-1; D is uncertain. The CDR3 length is 14 residues. Germline V gene data show CDR1 as SGHTA and CDR2 as FQGNSA. Trimming took 2 bases from V and 0 from J, leaving 7 bases between them. CDR3 in amino acids: CASSLNPMNTEAFF. DNA for the CDR3: TGTGCCAGCAGCTTAAACCCCATGAACACTGAAGCTTTCTTT.

The chain combines TRBV6-6 with TRBJ2-7, with D perhaps TRBD1 or TRBD2 (5 bases each). V lost 6 bases and J 3 bases, leaving 21 bases between the germline ends. Germline values: CDR1 MNHNY, CDR2 SVGAGI (reference sequence). CDR3 length equals 16 residues. DNA of the CDR3: TGTGCCAGCAGAACCAACCGGGACGGTGAAGACTACGAGCAGTACTTC. Translating gives CASRTNRDGEDYEQYF.

The chain links TRBV5-6 to TRBJ1-1; tentative D call: TRBD1 (5 bases). V lost 3 bases and J 4 bases, leaving 25 bases between the germline ends. This CDR3 is built from 18 residues. Germline CDR1 SGHDT, CDR2 YYEEEE. The CDR3 DNA reads as TGTGCCAGCAGCTCTCCAGGGCGATTCTACCGGCGGGGCACTGAAGCTTTCTTT. Its translation is CASSSPGRFYRRGTEAFF. The variable domain in full, completed from reference TRBV5-6 and TRBJ1-1, reads DAGVTQSPTHLIKTRGQQVTLRCSPKSGHDTVSWYQQALGQGPQFIFQYYEEEERQRGNFPDRFSGHQFPNYSSELNVNALLLGDSALYLCASSSPGRFYRRGTEAFFGQGTRLTVV.

The gene calls are TRBV19 and TRBJ2-3, with D possibly TRBD2 on 6 matching bases. Germline V gene lookup returns CDR1 LNHDA and CDR2 SQIVND (reference sequence). The CDR3 loop spans 17 amino acids. The V gene lost 1 base and the J gene lost 6 bases, with 20 bases spanning the gap. The CDR3 reads CASSIAGTQKLYDTQYF. DNA of the CDR3: TGTGCCAGTAGTATAGCCGGGACTCAGAAGTTGTACGATACGCAGTATTTT.

This clonotype came up a few times. The chain has TRBV7-9 and TRBJ2-2; D gene uncertain. V was pared by 7 bases and J by 6 bases, with 9 bases between. This CDR3 is built from 12 residues. Germline V gives CDR1 SEHNR, CDR2 FQNEAQ (reference sequence). Here the CDR3 DNA reads TGTGCCAGCATCGACTTACCCGGGGAGCTGTTTTTT. Protein product: CASIDLPGELFF.

This clonotype was picked up a small number of times. The chain joins TRBV12-3 or TRBV12-4 to TRBJ2-2; TRBD1 matches at 8 bases. Trimming cost V 7 bases and J 7 bases; bases outside gene matches: 2. The CDR3 contains 12 residues. The CDR3 nucleotides are TGTGCCAGCACCACAGGGGGCGGGGAGCTGTTTTTT. Its translation is CASTTGGGELFF.

This sequence joins TRBV7-9 and TRBJ2-7, with 9 bases fitting TRBD1. This CDR3 is built from 14 residues. Germline V gene sequence: CDR1 SEHNR, CDR2 FQNEAQ (reference sequence). V was clipped by 4 bases and J by 7 bases; unmatched bases: 8. The CDR3 loop is CASSSGTGSEEQYF. The CDR3 nucleotides are TGTGCCAGCAGCTCCGGGACAGGGTCGGAGGAGCAGTACTTC.

This chain joins TRBV7-2 and TRBJ1-6, with TRBD1 matching over 9 bases. CDR3 length: 15 residues. Germline CDR1 reads SGHTA; CDR2 reads FQGNSA. With V trimmed by 5 bases and J by 10 bases, 9 bases remained unmatched. CDR3 amino acids: CASSTTGTGWSPLHF. The DNA of the CDR3 is TGTGCCAGCAGCACTACCGGGACAGGGTGGTCACCCCTCCACTTT.

Ten or more counts support this clonotype. This rearrangement joins TRBV7-2 to TRBJ2-1; 7 bases match TRBD1. The CDR3 contains 15 residues. Germline CDR1 is SGHTA and CDR2 is FQGNSA. V gave up 6 bases and J gave up 0 bases; unmatched junction bases: 5. CDR3 coding DNA: TGTGCCAGCAGACCGACAGGGAGCTCCTACAATGAGCAGTTCTTC. Protein product: CASRPTGSSYNEQFF.

This clonotype was detected a few times. The V call is TRBV7-6, the J call TRBJ2-7; tentative D call: TRBD1 (7 bases). Germline loops: CDR1 SGHVS, CDR2 FNYEAQ. The CDR3 sequence is 14 residues long. V shed 7 bases and J shed 0 bases, with 13 bases lying between them. CDR3 sequence: CASTPGGPSYEQYF. The CDR3 DNA reads as TGTGCCAGCACCCCAGGGGGGCCCTCCTACGAGCAGTACTTC.

The chain uses TRBV6-2 or TRBV6-3 and TRBJ1-1, with a tentative D call TRBD1 (6 bases). The ends were cut back, 6 bases at V and 1 base at J, with 15 bases in the middle. The CDR3 has 15 residues. Germline V gene lookup returns CDR1 MNHEY and CDR2 SVGEGT. The CDR3 loop reads CASRPTGRGNTEAFF. Here the CDR3 DNA reads TGTGCCAGCAGGCCCACAGGGCGTGGGAACACTGAAGCTTTCTTT.

The genes are TRBV4-1 and TRBJ2-7; D is perhaps TRBD2 (6 bases). V lost 2 bases to trimming and J lost 4 bases, with 15 bases between them. The CDR3 runs 15 residues. CDR1 is MGHRA, CDR2 YSYEKL, per germline. CDR3 loop: CASSQPMGGKYEQYF. The CDR3 DNA follows: TGCGCCAGCAGCCAACCCATGGGGGGAAAATACGAGCAGTACTTC.

This clonotype was detected a few times. This chain connects TRBV12-3 or TRBV12-4 to TRBJ1-5; D unclear. This CDR3 comprises 13 residues. Deletions cut 5 bases from V and 0 bases from J, with 5 bases between. CDR3 DNA: TGTGCCAGCAGTCAAATTAGCAATCAGCCCCAGCATTTT. Protein sequence: CASSQISNQPQHF.

The chain combines TRBV7-6 with TRBJ1-2, with D hard to call. Germline CDR1 and CDR2: SGHVS and FNYEAQ. Trimming pared 5 bases from V and 4 bases from J, leaving 11 bases between. CDR3 length equals 13 residues. CDR3 protein: CASSLPGSYGYTF. DNA of the CDR3: TGTGCCAGCAGCCTCCCTGGGAGCTATGGCTACACCTTC.

The chain is built from TRBV12-3 or TRBV12-4 and TRBJ2-2; possible D gene TRBD1, 5 bases. This CDR3 is 18 amino acids long. Between the trimmed V and J ends, which lost 1 base and 8 bases, there was a span of 23 bases. The CDR3 nucleotides are TGTGCCAGCAGTTTAGTTTGGACGCGTGGGGCTCCCGTTGGGGAGCTGTTTTTT. It yields the protein CASSLVWTRGAPVGELFF.

This clonotype appeared once. CDR3 amino acids: CASSLWRGGGETQYF. DNA for the CDR3: TGTGCCAGCAGTTTATGGCGGGGGGGAGGAGAGACCCAGTACTTC. The rearrangement joins TRBV28 to TRBJ2-5, with 9 bases identical to TRBD2. Trimming took 0 bases from V and 4 from J; bases not matched to a gene: 3. The CDR3 has 15 residues. From germline, CDR1 is MDHEN and CDR2 SYDVKM.